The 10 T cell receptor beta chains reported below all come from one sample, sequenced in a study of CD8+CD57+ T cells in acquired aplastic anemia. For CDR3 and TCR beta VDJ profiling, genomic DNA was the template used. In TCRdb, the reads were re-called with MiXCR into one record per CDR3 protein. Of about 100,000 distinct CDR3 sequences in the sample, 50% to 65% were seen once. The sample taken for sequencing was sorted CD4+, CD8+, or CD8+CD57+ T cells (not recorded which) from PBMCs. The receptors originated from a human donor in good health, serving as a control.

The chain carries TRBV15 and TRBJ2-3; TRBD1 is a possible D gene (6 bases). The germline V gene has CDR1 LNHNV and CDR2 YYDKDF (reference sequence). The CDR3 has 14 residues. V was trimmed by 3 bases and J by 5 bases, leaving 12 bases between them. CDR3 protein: CATSSTTGLDTQYF. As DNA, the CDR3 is TGTGCCACCAGCAGTACTACAGGGCTAGATACGCAGTATTTT.

CDR3 loop: CATIGTGGRNEPQHF. The CDR3 DNA reads TGTGCCACCATTGGAACAGGGGGGAGGAATGAGCCCCAGCATTTT. V is TRBV15 and J is TRBJ1-5; 8 bases match TRBD1. This CDR3 spans 15 amino acids. Germline V gene lookup returns CDR1 LNHNV and CDR2 YYDKDF (reference sequence). The junction had 13 bases not matched to a gene; V was cut back by 7 bases and J by 8 bases.

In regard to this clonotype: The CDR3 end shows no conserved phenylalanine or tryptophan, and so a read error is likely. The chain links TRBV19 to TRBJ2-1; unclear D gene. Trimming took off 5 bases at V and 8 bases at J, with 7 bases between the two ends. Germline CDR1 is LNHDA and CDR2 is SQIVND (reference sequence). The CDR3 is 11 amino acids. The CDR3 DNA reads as TGTGCCAGTAGTCTTGGGTATGAGCAGTTCTCC. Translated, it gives CASSLGYEQFS.

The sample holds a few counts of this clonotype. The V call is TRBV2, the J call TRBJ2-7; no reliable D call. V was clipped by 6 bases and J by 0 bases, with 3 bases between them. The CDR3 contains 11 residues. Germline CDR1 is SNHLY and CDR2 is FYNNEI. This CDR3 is CASRISYEQYF. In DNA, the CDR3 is TGTGCCAGCAGGATCTCCTACGAGCAGTACTTC.

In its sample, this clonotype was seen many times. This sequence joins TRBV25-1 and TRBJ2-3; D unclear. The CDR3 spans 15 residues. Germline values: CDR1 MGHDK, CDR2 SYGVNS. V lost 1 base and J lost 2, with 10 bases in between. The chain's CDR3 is CASSELADNTDTQYF. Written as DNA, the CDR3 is TGTGCCAGCAGTGAATTAGCTGATAACACAGATACGCAGTATTTT.

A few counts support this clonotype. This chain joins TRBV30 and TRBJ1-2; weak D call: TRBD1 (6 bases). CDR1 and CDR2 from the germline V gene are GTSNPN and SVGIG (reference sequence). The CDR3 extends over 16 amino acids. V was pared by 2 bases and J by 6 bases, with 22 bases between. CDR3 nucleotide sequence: TGTGCCTGGAGTTGGGGGCAGGGACACGATGGGGATGGCTACACCTTC. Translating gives CAWSWGQGHDGDGYTF. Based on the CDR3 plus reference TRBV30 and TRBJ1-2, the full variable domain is SQTIHQWPATLVQPVGSPLSLECTVEGTSNPNLYWYRQAAGRGLQLLFYSVGIGQISSEVPQNLSASRPQDRQFILSSKKLLLSDSGFYLCAWSWGQGHDGDGYTFGSGTRLTVV.

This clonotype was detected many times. The CDR3 loop reads CASSRDSYEQYF. In nucleotides, the CDR3 is TGTGCCAGCAGCCGAGACAGCTACGAGCAGTACTTC. The chain is built from TRBV4-2 and TRBJ2-7; perhaps TRBD1 as D (5 bases). CDR3 length: 12 residues. Germline V gives CDR1 LGHNA, CDR2 YNFKEQ. V lost 4 bases and J 3 bases, leaving 7 bases between the germline ends.

The CDR3 sequence is CASSISRSYNEQFF. As DNA, the CDR3 is TGTGCCAGTAGTATATCGCGGTCCTACAATGAGCAGTTCTTC. This chain uses TRBV19 with TRBJ2-1; no clear D. From germline, CDR1 is LNHDA and CDR2 SQIVND (reference sequence). V gave up 2 bases and J gave up 1 base, with 6 bases separating them. The CDR3 sequence is 14 residues long.

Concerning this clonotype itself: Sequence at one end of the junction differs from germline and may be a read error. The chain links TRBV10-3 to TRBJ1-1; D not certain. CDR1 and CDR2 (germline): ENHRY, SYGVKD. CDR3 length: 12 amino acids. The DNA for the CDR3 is TGTGCCACCAGTACGAGGAACACTGAAGCTTTCTTT. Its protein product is CATSTRNTEAFF.

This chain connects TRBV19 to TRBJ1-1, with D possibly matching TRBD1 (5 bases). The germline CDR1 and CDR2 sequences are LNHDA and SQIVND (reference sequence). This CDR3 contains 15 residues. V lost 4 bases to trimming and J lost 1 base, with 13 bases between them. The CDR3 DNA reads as TGTGCCAGTAGTACTTGGCCGACAGAGAACACTGAAGCTTTCTTT. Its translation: CASSTWPTENTEAFF.